This T cell receptor beta chain is drawn from a study of blood T cells in healthy people across ages. The V gene end was trimmed by 6 bases and the J gene end by 9 bases; junction bases not matched to a gene: 19. Looked up from germline, CDR1 is ENHRY and CDR2 is SYGVKD. The CDR3 is 16 residues long. Sample-barcoded 5' priming and a J-beta primer mix drove a second PCR of 7 to 11 cycles. TCRdb reprocessed the 5' RACE reads with MiXCR, giving one entry per CDR3 protein. The table lists roughly 1 million distinct CDR3 sequences, 20% to 25% of them singletons. The same data also went into a second study, on T cells of mothers and their children.

The TCR sequence derives from a girl aged 2 to 10 in good health. Input material: blood. The chain joins TRBV10-3 to TRBJ2-5, with 7 bases aligning to TRBD2. CDR3: CAISPHPLAGDEAQYF. The CDR3 bases are TGTGCCATCAGCCCACACCCTTTGGCGGGAGATGAGGCCCAGTACTTC.